What follows are 20 T cell receptor beta chains derived from one specimen sequenced in a study of tumor-infiltrating lymphocytes in primary liver carcinoma (dated by TCRdb to about 2017). Without any cell sorting, total RNA and DNA were co-extracted from roughly 20-30 mg of bulk tissue using the AllPrep DNA/RNA mini kit. Reads for this sample came from an Illumina HiSeq 2500. A constant-region primer and ProtoScript II reverse transcriptase were used to reverse-transcribe TCRbeta-specific cDNA from roughly 0.5 ug total RNA. The TCRbeta libraries were prepared through three rounds of nested multiplex PCR following a slightly modified ARM-PCR procedure. Each of the first two PCR rounds ran for about 10 cycles and used multiplex TRBV1-TRBV30 forward primers together with a Cbeta reverse primer. TCRdb took the public reads, trimmed them with fastp at Q25, ran MiXCR for clone calling and kept in-frame beta chains. A single entry per CDR3 protein holds the most common genes and DNA from its merged rows. The sample records 100,000 or so distinct CDR3 sequences, approximately 71% of which are singletons. Clones ranked in the top ten supply 9.5% of the sample.

Material: liver tumor tissue from sampling region 5. The cell subset or site tag for this specimen amounts to: tumor region T5, tumor centre. The receptor set was obtained from a woman aged 55-70 years with primary liver carcinoma and hepatitis B virus infection.

On this clonotype: A read error may account for a junction end that differs from germline. V gene TRBV6-2 or TRBV6-3 combines with J gene TRBJ1-1; 11 nucleotides match TRBD1. From germline, CDR1 is MNHEY and CDR2 SVGEGT. CDR3 size: 15 residues. CDR3 loop: CASRPWDRGFTEPFF. The CDR3 coding sequence is TGTGCCAGCAGACCCTGGGACAGGGGGTTCACTGAACCTTTCTTT.

A note on this clonotype: The CDR3 ends on some other residue instead of the conserved phenylalanine or tryptophan, so this is likely a read error. The chain carries TRBV11-1 and TRBJ2-1; unclear D gene. Germline lookup yields CDR1 SGHAT and CDR2 FQDESV (reference sequence). V shed 3 bases and J shed 8 bases, with 11 bases lying between them. The CDR3 runs to 13 residues. In DNA form, the CDR3 reads TGTGCCAGCAGCTTCAGGACCGACGATGAGCAGTTCATC. It specifies CASSFRTDDEQFI.

On this clonotype: One end of the junction does not line up with germline, which may come from a read error. The chain combines TRBV11-3 with TRBJ2-1; D may be TRBD2 (6 bases). The CDR3 is 16 amino acids. CDR1 is SGHNT and CDR2 is YENEEA in the germline V gene. The CDR3 sequence is CTSSLGGGKWGNEQFF. The CDR3, as DNA: TGTACCAGTAGCTTAGGCGGCGGGAAGTGGGGAAATGAGCAGTTCTTC. Variable domain in full (rest from reference TRBV11-3 and TRBJ2-1): EAGVVQSPRYKIIEKKQPVAFWCNPISGHNTLYWYLQNLGQGPELLIRYENEEAVDDSQLPKDRFSAERLKGVDSTLKIQPAELGDSAVYLCTSSLGGGKWGNEQFFGPGTRLTVL.

There are many counts of this clonotype. The chain combines TRBV2 with TRBJ1-5; perhaps TRBD1 as D (5 bases). There are 13 residues in the CDR3. Germline-derived CDR1 and CDR2 are SNHLY and FYNNEI. Trimming pared 4 bases from V and 5 bases from J, leaving 9 bases between. CDR3 coding DNA: TGTGCCAGCAGTGCCGGGGGTTATCAGCCCCAGCATTTT. Its translation is CASSAGGYQPQHF.

As concerns this clonotype: A junction end diverges from the germline sequence, so it may reflect a read error. The gene calls are TRBV11-3 and TRBJ2-1; TRBD2 matches at 9 bases. This CDR3 has 18 residues. The germline V gene has CDR1 SGHNT and CDR2 YENEEA. The CDR3 reads CASSLGQCGRAGYNEQFF. CDR3 sequence (DNA): TGCGCCAGCAGCTTAGGTCAATGCGGGAGGGCCGGCTACAATGAACAGTTCTTC.

This clonotype has a handful of counts. A much larger clone sits a single nucleotide away, making a read error possible. V usage is TRBV29-1 and J usage is TRBJ2-3; no definite D call. The CDR3 contains 12 residues. Germline CDR1 SQVTM, CDR2 ANQGSEA. In DNA form, the CDR3 reads TGCAGCGTTGAAGCAGGCACAGATACGCAGTGTTTT. This gives the protein CSVEAGTDTQCF.

This clonotype has at least ten counts. This chain connects TRBV28 to TRBJ2-7; D is perhaps TRBD2 (6 bases). V was shortened by 5 bases and J by 0 bases, with 14 bases between the two germline ends. The CDR3 consists of 15 residues. From germline, CDR1 is MDHEN and CDR2 SYDVKM. The CDR3 region has the DNA TGTGCCAGCAGTAGTCGGACTACAATCTCCTACGAGCAGTACTTC. Translated: CASSSRTTISYEQYF.

To note about this clonotype: One end of the junction is discordant with germline, which a read error may explain. This chain uses TRBV4-1 with TRBJ2-3; D may correspond to TRBD1 or TRBD2 (6 bases each). Germline CDR1 MGHRA, CDR2 YSYEKL. The CDR3 is 19 amino acids. The CDR3 here is CASSPIAGNLPRRTVTQYF. The CDR3 DNA reads as TGCGCCAGCAGTCCCATCGCGGGAAACCTCCCCCGGCGGACAGTTACGCAGTATTTT.

Comments on this clonotype: The junction departs from the called germline gene at one end, perhaps through a read error. The rearrangement joins TRBV6-5 to TRBJ2-7; 9 positions agree with TRBD1. This CDR3 has 16 residues. The germline CDR1 and CDR2 sequences are MNHEY and SVGAGI. CDR3 region: CASSKTTGTGYREQCF. CDR3 DNA sequence: TGTGCCAGCAGTAAGACTACCGGGACAGGGTACAGGGAGCAGTGCTTC.

The rearrangement links TRBV6-1 to TRBJ1-1; TRBD1 matches 9 bases. V shed 10 bases, J shed 1 base, and the junction held 10 bases outside the gene matches. In germline, CDR1 is MNHNS, CDR2 SASEGT. This CDR3 spans 15 amino acids. DNA for the CDR3: TGTGCCACCGGTATGGACAGGGGCCAGAACACTGAAGCTTTCTTT. Translation: CATGMDRGQNTEAFF.

The chain couples TRBV6-5 to TRBJ1-2; D unclear. The length of the CDR3 is 15 residues. Germline V gives CDR1 MNHEY, CDR2 SVGAGI. V was pared by 5 bases and J by 4 bases, with 17 bases between. DNA for the CDR3: TGTGCCAGCAGTGATCTCTCGGTGTCGGTCTATGGCTACACCTTC. Translation gives CASSDLSVSVYGYTF.

The chain recombines TRBV20-1 with TRBJ2-1; the D gene is possibly TRBD2 (6 bases). Germline V gives CDR1 DFQATT, CDR2 SNEGSKA (reference sequence). V gave up 3 bases and J gave up 3 bases, with 30 bases separating them. CDR3 length: 20 residues. CDR3 amino acids: CSARLTTGAHSYLVYNEQFF. CDR3 sequence (DNA): TGCAGTGCTAGGTTGACCACGGGAGCCCACTCTTACCTTGTCTACAATGAGCAGTTCTTC.

This clonotype was detected ten times or more. The chain carries TRBV6-4 and TRBJ2-2; D remains ambiguous. The CDR3 is 12 amino acids. In germline, CDR1 is MRHNA, CDR2 SNTAGT. Trimming shortened V by 5 bases and J by 6 bases, and 7 bases separated the two germline ends. DNA for the CDR3: TGTGCCAGCAGTCCTAGTTCCGGGGAGCTGTTTTTT. Translation: CASSPSSGELFF.

The V and J genes are TRBV30 and TRBJ2-6; D not resolved. The CDR3 length is 14 residues. The germline CDR1 and CDR2 sequences are GTSNPN and SVGIG (reference sequence). Trimming took 4 bases from V and 6 from J, leaving 13 bases between them. Here the CDR3 reads CAWNQRTEANVLTF. In DNA, the CDR3 is TGTGCCTGGAATCAGAGAACTGAGGCCAACGTCCTGACTTTC.

This clonotype was seen repeatedly, ten times or more. This chain uses TRBV10-3 with TRBJ1-2; D may be TRBD1 (6 bases). Trimming removed 8 bases at V and 4 bases at J, with 11 bases between. CDR1 is ENHRY and CDR2 is SYGVKD in the germline V gene. The CDR3 spans 12 residues. CDR3 residues: CAIAPDSYGYTF. CDR3 coding DNA: TGTGCCATCGCGCCGGACAGCTATGGCTACACCTTC.

In regard to this clonotype: One end of the junction varies from germline; a read error may be responsible. The gene calls are TRBV7-9 and TRBJ2-7; D is ambiguous. This CDR3 is built from 13 residues. Germline V gene lookup returns CDR1 SEHNR and CDR2 FQNEAQ (reference sequence). CDR3 sequence reads: CAISLSQSHEQYF. CDR3 nucleotide sequence: TGTGCCATCAGCTTAAGCCAATCCCACGAGCAGTACTTC.

The chain employs TRBV7-9 and TRBJ1-2, with 8 bases aligning to TRBD1. V shed 4 bases and J 5 bases; nucleotides not matched to a gene: 6. This CDR3 comprises 14 residues. Germline loops: CDR1 SEHNR, CDR2 FQNEAQ (reference sequence). The CDR3 protein is CASSSRTGWYGYTF. The DNA for the CDR3 is TGTGCCAGCAGCTCTCGGACAGGGTGGTATGGCTACACCTTC.

As to this clonotype: A read error may explain this, as a much larger clone is one base away. This sequence joins TRBV28 and TRBJ2-7; TRBD2 might be the D (5 bases). The germline V and J ends were trimmed by 7 bases and 4 bases, with 20 bases remaining between them. CDR3 size: 15 residues. Germline V gene sequence: CDR1 MDHEN, CDR2 SYDVKM. The CDR3 bases are TGTGCCAGCAACACACTAAGCGGAAGACTTTACGAGCAGTACTTC. It encodes CASNTLSGRLYEQYF.

V and J are TRBV6-9 and TRBJ2-5, with 11 bases lining up with TRBD2. The germline V gene encodes CDR1 MNHGY and CDR2 SVAAGI. The CDR3 sequence is 16 residues long. CDR3 DNA: TGTGTCAGTAGTCGGCGACTAGCGGGGTACCAAGAGACCCAGTACTTC. It yields the protein CVSSRRLAGYQETQYF.

The chain combines TRBV4-1 with TRBJ2-1, with TRBD2 as a possible D gene (6 bases). Per germline, CDR1 MGHRA and CDR2 YSYEKL. V dropped 8 bases and J dropped 4 bases, with 21 bases sitting between them. This CDR3 spans 16 amino acids. CDR3 in amino acids: CASQGAGGGSYNEQFF. The CDR3 bases are TGCGCCAGCCAAGGGGCTGGGGGAGGTTCATACAATGAGCAGTTCTTC.